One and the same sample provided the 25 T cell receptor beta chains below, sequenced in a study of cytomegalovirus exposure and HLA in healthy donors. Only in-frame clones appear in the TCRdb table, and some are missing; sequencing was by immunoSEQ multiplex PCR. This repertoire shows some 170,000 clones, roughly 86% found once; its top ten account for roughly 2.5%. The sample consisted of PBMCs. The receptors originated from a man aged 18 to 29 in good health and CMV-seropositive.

CDR3 in DNA: TGTGCCAGCAGCGTGGGGACAGGGGATGCAGATACGCAGTATTTT. Translated: CASSVGTGDADTQYF. The gene calls are TRBV9 and TRBJ2-3; 10 nucleotides agree with TRBD1. The CDR3 consists of 15 residues. Germline V gives CDR1 SGDLS, CDR2 YYNGEE. J lost 4 bases, V lost 2 bases, and 4 bases had no gene match.

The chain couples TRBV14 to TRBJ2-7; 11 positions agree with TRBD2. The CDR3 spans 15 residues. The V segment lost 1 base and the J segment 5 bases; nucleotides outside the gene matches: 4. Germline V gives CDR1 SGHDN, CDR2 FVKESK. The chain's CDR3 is CASSQVPSGRNEQYF. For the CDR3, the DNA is TGTGCCAGCAGCCAAGTTCCTAGCGGGAGGAACGAGCAGTACTTC.

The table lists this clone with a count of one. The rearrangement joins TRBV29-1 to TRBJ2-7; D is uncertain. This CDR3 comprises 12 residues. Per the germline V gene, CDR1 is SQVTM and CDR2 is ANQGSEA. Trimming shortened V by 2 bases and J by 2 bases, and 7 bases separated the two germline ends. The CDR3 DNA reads TGCAGCGTTGAAACCACACCCTACGAGCAGTACTTC. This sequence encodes CSVETTPYEQYF.

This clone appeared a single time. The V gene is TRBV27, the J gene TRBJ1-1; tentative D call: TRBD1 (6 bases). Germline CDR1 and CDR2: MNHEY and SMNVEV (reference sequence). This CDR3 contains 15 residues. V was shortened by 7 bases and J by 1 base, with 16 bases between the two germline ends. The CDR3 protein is CASIRRGAQNTEAFF. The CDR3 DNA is TGTGCCAGCATTCGACGGGGGGCGCAGAACACTGAAGCTTTCTTT.

The CDR3 loop reads CASSAGQGVYGYTF. Written as DNA, the CDR3 is TGTGCCAGCAGCGCTGGACAGGGGGTTTATGGCTACACCTTC. V is TRBV2 and J is TRBJ1-2, with TRBD1 identical over 10 bases. The germline V gene has CDR1 SNHLY and CDR2 FYNNEI. This CDR3 comprises 14 residues. V shed 6 bases and J 5 bases; nucleotides not matched to a gene: 6.

The CDR3 reads CASSPLGGTAYEQYF. CDR3 DNA sequence: TGTGCCAGCAGCCCCCTGGGGGGGACCGCCTACGAGCAGTACTTC. This chain joins TRBV7-3 and TRBJ2-7, with 7 nucleotides matching TRBD2. The CDR3 consists of 15 residues. Trimming at V came to 5 bases and at J to 2 bases, leaving 9 bases not matched to a gene. Germline values: CDR1 SGHTA, CDR2 FQGTGA.

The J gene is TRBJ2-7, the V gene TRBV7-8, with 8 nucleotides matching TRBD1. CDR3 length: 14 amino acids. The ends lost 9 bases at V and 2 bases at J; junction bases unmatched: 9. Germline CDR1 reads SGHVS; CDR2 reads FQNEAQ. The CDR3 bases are TGTGCCAGTTCCGGCCGGGACAGGACCTACGAGCAGTACTTC. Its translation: CASSGRDRTYEQYF.

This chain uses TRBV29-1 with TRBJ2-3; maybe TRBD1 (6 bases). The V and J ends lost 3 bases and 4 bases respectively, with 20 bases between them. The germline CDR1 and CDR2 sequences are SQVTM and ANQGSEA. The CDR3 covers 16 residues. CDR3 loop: CSVDLGAEGGADTQYF. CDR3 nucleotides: TGCAGCGTTGATTTGGGGGCCGAAGGAGGTGCAGATACGCAGTATTTT.

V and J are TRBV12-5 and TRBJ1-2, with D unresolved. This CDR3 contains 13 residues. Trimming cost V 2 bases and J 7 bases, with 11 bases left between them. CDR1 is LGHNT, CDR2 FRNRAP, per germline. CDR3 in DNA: TGTGCTAGTGGTTTGTGGCAGATCTCTGGCTACACCTTC. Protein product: CASGLWQISGYTF.

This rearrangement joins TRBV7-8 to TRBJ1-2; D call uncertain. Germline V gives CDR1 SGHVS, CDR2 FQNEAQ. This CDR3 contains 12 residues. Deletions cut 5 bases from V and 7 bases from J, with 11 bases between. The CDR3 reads CASSPGNTGYTF. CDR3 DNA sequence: TGTGCCAGCAGCCCGGGAAACACTGGCTACACCTTC.

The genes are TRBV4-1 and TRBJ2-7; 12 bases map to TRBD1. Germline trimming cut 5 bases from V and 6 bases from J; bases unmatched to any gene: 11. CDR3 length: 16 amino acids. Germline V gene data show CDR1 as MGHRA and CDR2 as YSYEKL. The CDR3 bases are TGCGCCAGCAGCTTCTCATGGGACAGGGGGCGTCGCGAGCAGTACTTC. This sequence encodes CASSFSWDRGRREQYF.

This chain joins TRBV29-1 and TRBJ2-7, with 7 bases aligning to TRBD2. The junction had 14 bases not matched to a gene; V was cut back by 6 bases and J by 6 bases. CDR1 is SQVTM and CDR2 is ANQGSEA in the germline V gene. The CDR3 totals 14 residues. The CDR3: CSVDQGGAGVEQYF. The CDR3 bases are TGCAGCGTGGATCAGGGAGGGGCGGGGGTCGAGCAGTACTTC.

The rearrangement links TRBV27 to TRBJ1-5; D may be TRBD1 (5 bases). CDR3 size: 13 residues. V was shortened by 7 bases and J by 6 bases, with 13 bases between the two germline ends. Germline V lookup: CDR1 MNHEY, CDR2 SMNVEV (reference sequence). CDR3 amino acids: CASTTGASQPQHF. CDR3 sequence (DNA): TGTGCCAGCACCACAGGTGCTTCTCAGCCCCAGCATTTT.

The CDR3 here is CASSLGQGADTQYF. In DNA form, the CDR3 reads TGCGCCAGCAGCCTGGGACAGGGGGCAGATACGCAGTATTTT. V and J are TRBV4-3 and TRBJ2-3, with 11 positions matching TRBD1. The V and J ends lost 4 bases and 4 bases, in that order; junction bases with no gene match: 1. Germline V gene sequence: CDR1 LGHNA, CDR2 YSLEER. The CDR3 totals 14 residues.

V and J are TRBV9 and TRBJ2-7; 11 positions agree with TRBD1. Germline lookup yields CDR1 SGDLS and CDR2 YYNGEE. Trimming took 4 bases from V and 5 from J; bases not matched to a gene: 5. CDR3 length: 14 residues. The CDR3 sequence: CASSLGQGVHEQYF. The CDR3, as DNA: TGTGCCAGCAGCCTGGGACAGGGGGTTCACGAGCAGTACTTC.

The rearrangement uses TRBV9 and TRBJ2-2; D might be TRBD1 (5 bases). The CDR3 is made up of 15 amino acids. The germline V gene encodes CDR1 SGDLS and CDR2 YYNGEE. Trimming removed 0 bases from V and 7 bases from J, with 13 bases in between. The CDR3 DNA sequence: TGTGCCAGCAGCGTAGCAGGGCTCCCCGACGGGGAGCTGTTTTTT. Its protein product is CASSVAGLPDGELFF.

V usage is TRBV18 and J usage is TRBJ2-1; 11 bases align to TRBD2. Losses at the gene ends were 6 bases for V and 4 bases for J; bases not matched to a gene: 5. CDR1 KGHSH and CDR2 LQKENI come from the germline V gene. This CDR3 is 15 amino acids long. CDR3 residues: CASSPGTSGYNEQFF. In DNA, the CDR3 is TGTGCCAGCTCCCCCGGGACTAGCGGTTACAATGAGCAGTTCTTC.

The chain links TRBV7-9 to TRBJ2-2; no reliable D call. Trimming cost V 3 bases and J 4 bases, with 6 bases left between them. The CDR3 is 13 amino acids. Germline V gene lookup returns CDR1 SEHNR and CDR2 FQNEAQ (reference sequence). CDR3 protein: CASSFTSTGELFF. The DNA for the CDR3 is TGTGCCAGCAGCTTCACAAGCACCGGGGAGCTGTTTTTT.

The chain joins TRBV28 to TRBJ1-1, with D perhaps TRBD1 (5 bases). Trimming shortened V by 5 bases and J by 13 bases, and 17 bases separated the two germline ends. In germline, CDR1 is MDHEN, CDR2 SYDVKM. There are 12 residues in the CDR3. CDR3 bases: TGTGCCAGCAGTGATTCCAGGGAAATTTTTTTCTTT. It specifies CASSDSREIFFF.

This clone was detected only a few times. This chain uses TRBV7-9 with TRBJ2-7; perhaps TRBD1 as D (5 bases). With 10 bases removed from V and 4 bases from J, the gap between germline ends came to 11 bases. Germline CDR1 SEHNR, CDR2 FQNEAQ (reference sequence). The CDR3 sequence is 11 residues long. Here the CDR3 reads CATLRDYEQYF. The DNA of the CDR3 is TGTGCCACCCTCAGGGATTACGAGCAGTACTTC.

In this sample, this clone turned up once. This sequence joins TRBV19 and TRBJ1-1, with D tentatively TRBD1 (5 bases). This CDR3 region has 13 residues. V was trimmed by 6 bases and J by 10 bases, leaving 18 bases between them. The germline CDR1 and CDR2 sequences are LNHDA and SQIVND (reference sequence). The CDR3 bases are TGTGCCAGTAGCTATAAGGAGGGGATTGGAGCTTTCTTT. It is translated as CASSYKEGIGAFF.

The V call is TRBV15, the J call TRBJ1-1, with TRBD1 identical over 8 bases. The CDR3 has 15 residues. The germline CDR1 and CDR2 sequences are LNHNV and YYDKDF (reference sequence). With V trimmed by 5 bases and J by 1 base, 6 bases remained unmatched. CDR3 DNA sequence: TGTGCCACCAGCCAATTGACAGGGGCGAACACTGAAGCTTTCTTT. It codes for CATSQLTGANTEAFF.

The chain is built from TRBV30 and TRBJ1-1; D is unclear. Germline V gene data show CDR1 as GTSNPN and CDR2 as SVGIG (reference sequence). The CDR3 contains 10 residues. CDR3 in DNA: TGTGTGAGGATAAACACTGAAGCTTTCTTT. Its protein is CVRINTEAFF.

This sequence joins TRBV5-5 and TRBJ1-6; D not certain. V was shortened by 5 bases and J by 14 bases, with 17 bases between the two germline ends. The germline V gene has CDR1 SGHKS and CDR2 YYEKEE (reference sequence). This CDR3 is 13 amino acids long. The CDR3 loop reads CASRRPPGLALHF. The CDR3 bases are TGTGCCAGCAGGAGACCACCGGGTTTAGCCCTCCACTTT.

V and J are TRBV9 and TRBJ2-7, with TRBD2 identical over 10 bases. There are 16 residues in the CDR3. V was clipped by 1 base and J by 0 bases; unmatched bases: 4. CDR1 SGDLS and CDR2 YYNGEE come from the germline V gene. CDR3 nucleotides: TGTGCCAGCAGCGTAACTAGCGGGGCACACTCCTACGAGCAGTACTTC. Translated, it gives CASSVTSGAHSYEQYF.